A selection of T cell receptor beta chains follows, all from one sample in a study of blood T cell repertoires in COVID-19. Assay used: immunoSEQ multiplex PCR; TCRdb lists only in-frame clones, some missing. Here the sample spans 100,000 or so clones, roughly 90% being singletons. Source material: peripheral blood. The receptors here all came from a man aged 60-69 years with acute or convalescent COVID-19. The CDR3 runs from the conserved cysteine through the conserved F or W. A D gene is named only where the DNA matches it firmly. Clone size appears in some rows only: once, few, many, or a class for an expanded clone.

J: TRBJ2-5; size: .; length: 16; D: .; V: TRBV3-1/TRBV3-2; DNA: TGTGCCAGCAGCCTCAACCTAGGGGCCACCCAAGAGACCCAGTACTTC; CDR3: CASSLNLGATQETQYF
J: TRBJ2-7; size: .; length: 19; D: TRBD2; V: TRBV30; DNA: TGTGCCTGGAGAAGGCGCAGCTTAATAACTAGCGGAGATACCTACGAGCAGTACTTC; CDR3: CAWRRRSLITSGDTYEQYF
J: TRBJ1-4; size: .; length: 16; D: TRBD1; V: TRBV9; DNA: TGTGCCAGCAGCGAAACAACAGGGGCGGGTAATGAAAAACTGTTTTTT; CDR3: CASSETTGAGNEKLFF
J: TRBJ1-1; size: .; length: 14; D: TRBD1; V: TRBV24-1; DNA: TGTGCCACCAGGGACAGGGTGTATGGCACTGAAGCTTTCTTT; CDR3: CATRDRVYGTEAFF
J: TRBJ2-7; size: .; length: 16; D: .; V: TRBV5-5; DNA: TGTGCCAGCAGCCCGCGCCCCCCGGGAGTATCCCACGAGCAGTACTTC; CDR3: CASSPRPPGVSHEQYF
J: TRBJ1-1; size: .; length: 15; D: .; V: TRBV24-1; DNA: TGTGCCACCAGGGACTCGGGTAGGAGGGGCACTGAAGCTTTCTTT; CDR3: CATRDSGRRGTEAFF
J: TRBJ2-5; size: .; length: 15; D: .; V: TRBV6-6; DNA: TGTGCCAGCAGCCCTAGATCCGGAGCTTTGGAGACCCAGTACTTC; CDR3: CASSPRSGALETQYF
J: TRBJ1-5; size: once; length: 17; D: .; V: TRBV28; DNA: TGTGCCAGCAGTCCTCTATCCTCATTGGTTGGCAATCAGCCCCAGCATTTT; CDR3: CASSPLSSLVGNQPQHF
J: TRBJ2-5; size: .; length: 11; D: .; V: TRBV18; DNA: TGTGCCAGCTCACCCCAGGAGACCCAGTACTTC; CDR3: CASSPQETQYF
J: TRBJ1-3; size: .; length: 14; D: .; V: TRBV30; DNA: TGTGCCTGGAGTGGGACAGACTCTGGAAACACCATATATTTT; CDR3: CAWSGTDSGNTIYF
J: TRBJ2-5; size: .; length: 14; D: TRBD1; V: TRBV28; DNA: TGTGCCAGCAGTTTAGACAGGGTTGTGGAGACCCAGTACTTC; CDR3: CASSLDRVVETQYF
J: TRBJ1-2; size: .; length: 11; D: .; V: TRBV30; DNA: TGTGCCTGGAGTTCGGGGGATGGCTACACCTTC; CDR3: CAWSSGDGYTF
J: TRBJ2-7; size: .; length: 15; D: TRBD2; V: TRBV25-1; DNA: TGTGCCAGCAGTGAGATAGGACTAGCGGGAGGACCGCAGTACTTC; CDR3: CASSEIGLAGGPQYF
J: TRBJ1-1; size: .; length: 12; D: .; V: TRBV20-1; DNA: TGCAGTGCTAGTAAGCCGAACACTGAAGCTTTCTTT; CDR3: CSASKPNTEAFF
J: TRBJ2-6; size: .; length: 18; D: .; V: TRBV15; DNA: TGTGCCACCAGCAGAGATGGTACAGGTAGCTCTGGGGCCAACGTCCTGACTTTC; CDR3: CATSRDGTGSSGANVLTF
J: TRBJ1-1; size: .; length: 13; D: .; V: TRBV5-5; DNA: TGTGCCAGCAGCTTCAAAACGGACACTGAAGCTTTCTTT; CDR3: CASSFKTDTEAFF
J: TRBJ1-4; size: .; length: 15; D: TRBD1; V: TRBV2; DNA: TGTGCCAGCAGTGGCGGACAGGTTCCTAATGAAAAACTGTTTTTT; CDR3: CASSGGQVPNEKLFF
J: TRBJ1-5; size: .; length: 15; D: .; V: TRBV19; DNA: TGTGCCAGTAGTACTAGAAGTGGTAGCAATCAGCCCCAGCATTTT; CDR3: CASSTRSGSNQPQHF
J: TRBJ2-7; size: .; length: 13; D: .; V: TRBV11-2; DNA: TGTGCCAGCAGCTTAGATATAGGGGGAAAGCAGTACTTC; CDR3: CASSLDIGGKQYF
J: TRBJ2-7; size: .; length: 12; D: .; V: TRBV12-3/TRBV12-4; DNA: TGTGCCAGCAGGCGACAGGCCTACGAGCAGTACTTC; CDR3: CASRRQAYEQYF
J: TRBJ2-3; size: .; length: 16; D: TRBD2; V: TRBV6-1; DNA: TGTGCCAGCAGTGCAAAACTAGCGGGAGTCCCAGATACGCAGTATTTT; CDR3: CASSAKLAGVPDTQYF
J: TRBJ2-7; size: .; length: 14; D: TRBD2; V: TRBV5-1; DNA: TGCGCCAGCAGCCTAACTAGCGGGAGTTACGAGCAGTACTTC; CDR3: CASSLTSGSYEQYF
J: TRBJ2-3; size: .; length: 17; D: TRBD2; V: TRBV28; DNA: TGTGCCAGCCCTCCGAGGGGGCTAGCGGGAGATGCAGATACGCAGTATTTT; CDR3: CASPPRGLAGDADTQYF
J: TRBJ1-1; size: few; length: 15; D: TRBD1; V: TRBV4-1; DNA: TGCGCCAGCAGCCAACTTCCAGACAGGGCCTTTGATGCTTTCTTT; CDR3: CASSQLPDRAFDAFF
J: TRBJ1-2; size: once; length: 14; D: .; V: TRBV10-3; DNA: TGTGCCGCAATACAGGAGACCCATGGATATGGCTACACCTTC; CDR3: CAAIQETHGYGYTF
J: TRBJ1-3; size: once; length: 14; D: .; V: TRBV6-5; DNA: TGTGCCAGCAGTCCAGGGTTCTCTGGAAACACCATATATTTT; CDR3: CASSPGFSGNTIYF
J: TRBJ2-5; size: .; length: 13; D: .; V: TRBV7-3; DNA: TGTGCCAGCAGCTTGGAGGGCGGGGAGACCCAGTACTTC; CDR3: CASSLEGGETQYF
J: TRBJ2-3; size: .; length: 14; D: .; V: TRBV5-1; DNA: TGCGCCAGCAGCTTGAGAGCCTTCACAGATACGCAGTATTTT; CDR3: CASSLRAFTDTQYF
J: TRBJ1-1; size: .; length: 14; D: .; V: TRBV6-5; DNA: TGTGCCAGCAGCCTGGGGGGGGGTTGGGATGAAGCTTTCTTT; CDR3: CASSLGGGWDEAFF
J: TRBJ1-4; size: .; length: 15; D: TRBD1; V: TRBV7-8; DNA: TGTGCCAGCAGCCCCACGACAGGGGATAATGAAAAACTGTTTTTT; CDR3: CASSPTTGDNEKLFF
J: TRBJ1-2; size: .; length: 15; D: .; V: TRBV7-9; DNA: TGTGCCAGCAGCTCGCGACAGGATTTTTTCTATGGCTACACCTTC; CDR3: CASSSRQDFFYGYTF
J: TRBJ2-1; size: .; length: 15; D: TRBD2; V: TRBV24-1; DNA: TGTGCCACCAGTGTCCCCGGGAGGGAGGGTCATCAGCAGTTCTTC; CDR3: CATSVPGREGHQQFF
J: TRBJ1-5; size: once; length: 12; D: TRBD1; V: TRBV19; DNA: TGTGCCGGAGGACAGGGGAATCAGCCCCAGCATTTT; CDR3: CAGGQGNQPQHF
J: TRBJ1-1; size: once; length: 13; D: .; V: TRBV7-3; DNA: TGTGCCAGCAGCGCACAGGTTTCCACTGAAGCTTTCTTT; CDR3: CASSAQVSTEAFF
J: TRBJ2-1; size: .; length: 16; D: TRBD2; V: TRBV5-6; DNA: TGTGCCAGCAGCTCCGAAAGACTAGCGGCCTACAATGAGCAGTTCTTC; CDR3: CASSSERLAAYNEQFF
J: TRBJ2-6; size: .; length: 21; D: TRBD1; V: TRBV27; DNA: TGTGCCAGCAGTTTAGAGGCGGGTTGGGACAGGGGGTGGTCTGGGGCCAACGTCCTGACTTTC; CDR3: CASSLEAGWDRGWSGANVLTF
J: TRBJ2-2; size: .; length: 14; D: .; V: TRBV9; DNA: TGTGCCAGCAGCGTAGGTCCCTCCACCGGGGAGCTGTTTTTT; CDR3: CASSVGPSTGELFF
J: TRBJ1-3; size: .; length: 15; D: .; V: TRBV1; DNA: TGCACCAGCAGGCTATTCCTGAGCTCTGGAAACACCATATATTTT; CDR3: CTSRLFLSSGNTIYF
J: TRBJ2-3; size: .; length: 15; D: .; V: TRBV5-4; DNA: TGTGCCAGCAGCTTGACGGGAGCGGGCACAGATACGCAGTATTTT; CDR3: CASSLTGAGTDTQYF
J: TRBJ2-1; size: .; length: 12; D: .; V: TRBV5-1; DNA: TGCGCCAGCAGCCAAAGACTCAATGAGCAGTTCTTC; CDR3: CASSQRLNEQFF
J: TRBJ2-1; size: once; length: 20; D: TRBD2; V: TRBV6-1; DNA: TGTGCCAGCAGTGAAGCGCTTTTGGGTTCCGGGCAGCGGGGAAACAATGAGCAGTTCTTC; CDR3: CASSEALLGSGQRGNNEQFF